This T cell receptor beta chain is from a study of technical replicates of blood from several donors. CDR1 GTSNPN and CDR2 SVGIG come from the germline V gene (reference sequence). This CDR3 region has 13 residues. The ends lost 0 bases at V and 4 bases at J; junction bases unmatched: 2. The method was immunoSEQ multiplex PCR; TCRdb's version includes in-frame clones alone and lacks a portion of them. The table records approximately 81,000 clones, 70% to 90% of them present only once. V is TRBV30 and J is TRBJ1-1; TRBD1 agrees at 7 bases. This clonotype was sampled from a human donor in good health. Some clones in this sample may be carry-over from other donors' samples. Sequenced sample: PBMCs. CDR3 residues: CAWSVQGLTEAFF. The CDR3 DNA reads TGTGCCTGGAGTGTACAGGGGCTCACTGAAGCTTTCTTT.